These T cell receptor beta chains were read from a single sample in a study of blood T cell repertoires in COVID-19. The repertoire was sequenced with immunoSEQ multiplex PCR; TCRdb's copy has only in-frame clones and lacks some. The sample consists of around 13,000 clones, approximately 80% of them appearing once. Input material: peripheral blood. The receptors shown here come from a man aged 40-49 years with active or convalescent COVID-19. CDR3s include the opening cysteine and the closing phenylalanine or tryptophan. D genes are given only for firm matches. Only part of the rows carry a size: once, few, many, or a class if the clone is expanded.

D: .; V: TRBV9; J: TRBJ2-4; size: .; DNA: TGTGCCAGCAGCGTACGTCCGGGGTCCGTGAAAAACATTCAGTACTTC; CDR3: CASSVRPGSVKNIQYF
D: .; V: TRBV5-4; J: TRBJ2-3; size: .; DNA: TGTGCCAGCAGCGGCGGGGCGCCCTCCACAGATACGCAGTATTTT; CDR3: CASSGGAPSTDTQYF
D: .; V: TRBV6-1; J: TRBJ2-7; size: .; DNA: TGTGCCAGCAGTGAGGTGGGTAGGCCCCTCGGGAACGAGCAGTACTTC; CDR3: CASSEVGRPLGNEQYF
D: .; V: TRBV4-1; J: TRBJ2-5; size: .; DNA: TGCGCCAGCAGCCAAGGACTCCAAAAGCGGGCAGGGGGTATTGAGACCCAGTACTTC; CDR3: CASSQGLQKRAGGIETQYF
D: TRBD2; V: TRBV4-1; J: TRBJ2-1; size: .; DNA: TGCGCCAGCAGCTTTCAACTAGCGGGAGCCTACAATGAGCAGTTCTTC; CDR3: CASSFQLAGAYNEQFF
D: TRBD2; V: TRBV15; J: TRBJ2-5; size: .; DNA: TGTGCCACCAGCAGAGGCGGGGGGCGTGGGGAGACCCAGTACTTC; CDR3: CATSRGGGRGETQYF
D: TRBD1; V: TRBV28; J: TRBJ2-7; size: .; DNA: TGTGCCAGCAGTTTAGGACAGGATTACGAGCAGTACTTC; CDR3: CASSLGQDYEQYF
D: .; V: TRBV5-1; J: TRBJ2-6; size: .; DNA: TGCGCCAGCAGTGGAGGGAATACTGGGGCCAACGTCCTGACTTTC; CDR3: CASSGGNTGANVLTF
D: TRBD2; V: TRBV7-2; J: TRBJ2-3; size: .; DNA: TGTGCCAGCAGCGGAGGGACTAGCGGTAGGGGAGATACGCAGTATTTT; CDR3: CASSGGTSGRGDTQYF
D: .; V: TRBV3-1/TRBV3-2; J: TRBJ2-3; size: .; DNA: TGTGCCAGCAGCCAAGCGGTCACAGATACGCAGTATTTT; CDR3: CASSQAVTDTQYF
D: .; V: TRBV7-6; J: TRBJ1-4; size: .; DNA: TGTGCCAGCAGCCAACTCGGGGAGGAAAAACTGTTTTTT; CDR3: CASSQLGEEKLFF
D: TRBD1; V: TRBV7-2; J: TRBJ1-5; size: .; DNA: TGTGCCAGCAGCTGGGGACAGGGTAGCAATCAGCCCCAGCATTTT; CDR3: CASSWGQGSNQPQHF
D: .; V: TRBV25-1; J: TRBJ1-1; size: .; DNA: TGTGCCAGCAGTGACGACAGACGTGTTACTGAAGCTTTCTTT; CDR3: CASSDDRRVTEAFF
D: TRBD1; V: TRBV6-5; J: TRBJ1-2; size: .; DNA: TGTGCCAGCAGTCTTCTTTCGACAGGGTATCGGGGCTACACCTTC; CDR3: CASSLLSTGYRGYTF
D: .; V: TRBV19; J: TRBJ1-2; size: .; DNA: TGTGCCAGTTCGGCTGTCGCTGGACAGCGAGCTAACTATGGCTACACCTTC; CDR3: CASSAVAGQRANYGYTF
D: .; V: TRBV4-2; J: TRBJ2-2; size: .; DNA: TGTGCCAGCAGCCAAGTTGGGCAGGCGAACACCGGGGAGCTGTTTTTT; CDR3: CASSQVGQANTGELFF
D: .; V: TRBV15; J: TRBJ1-1; size: .; DNA: TGTGCCACCAGCAGAGATTTAAAGGGGGACACTGAAGCTTTCTTT; CDR3: CATSRDLKGDTEAFF
D: TRBD1; V: TRBV5-6; J: TRBJ2-5; size: few; DNA: TGTGCCAGCAGCTCTACAGGGGGCGCAACGGAGACCCAGTACTTC; CDR3: CASSSTGGATETQYF
D: TRBD1; V: TRBV5-5; J: TRBJ1-1; size: large; DNA: TGTGCCAGCAGCCCGGGGACAGGGGGCACTGAAGCTTTCTTT; CDR3: CASSPGTGGTEAFF
D: .; V: TRBV11-3; J: TRBJ2-1; size: .; DNA: TGTGCCAGCAGCTTCCACCAGGGGGGTGAGCAGTTCTTC; CDR3: CASSFHQGGEQFF
D: .; V: TRBV7-2; J: TRBJ1-2; size: .; DNA: TGTGCCAGCAGCTTAGAGCAGACAGGTGGCTACACCTTC; CDR3: CASSLEQTGGYTF
D: .; V: TRBV12-3/TRBV12-4; J: TRBJ2-2; size: .; DNA: TGTGCCAGCAGGACAAACACCGGGGAGCTGTTTTTT; CDR3: CASRTNTGELFF